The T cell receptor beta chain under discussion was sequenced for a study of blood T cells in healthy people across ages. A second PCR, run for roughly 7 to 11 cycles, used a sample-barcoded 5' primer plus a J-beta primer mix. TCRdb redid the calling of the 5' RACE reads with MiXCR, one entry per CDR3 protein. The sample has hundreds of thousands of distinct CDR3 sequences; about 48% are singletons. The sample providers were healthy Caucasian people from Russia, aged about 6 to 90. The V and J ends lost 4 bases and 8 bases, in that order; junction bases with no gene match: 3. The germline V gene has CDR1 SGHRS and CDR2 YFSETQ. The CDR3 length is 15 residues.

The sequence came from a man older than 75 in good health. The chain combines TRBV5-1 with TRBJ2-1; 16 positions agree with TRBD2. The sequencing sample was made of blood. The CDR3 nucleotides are TGCGCCAGCAGCGCCGGGACTAGCGGGAGGGATGAGCAGTTCTTC. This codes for CASSAGTSGRDEQFF.